These 27 T cell receptor beta chains were all obtained from the same sample, sequenced in a study of blood T cell repertoires in COVID-19. The repertoire was sequenced with immunoSEQ multiplex PCR; TCRdb's copy has only in-frame clones and lacks some. Among 25,000 to 40,000 clones listed, less than 95% were seen once. The sequenced material came from peripheral blood. These receptors were obtained from a man aged 65 to 79 with active or convalescent COVID-19.

The V gene is TRBV5-1, the J gene TRBJ2-7; TRBD2 is a possible D gene (6 bases). V dropped 3 bases and J dropped 0 bases, with 13 bases sitting between them. Germline CDR1 is SGHRS and CDR2 is YFSETQ. The CDR3 runs 15 residues. The CDR3, as DNA: TGCGCCAGCAGCTCGCTGGGACTTAGCTCCTACGAGCAGTACTTC. The encoded protein is CASSSLGLSSYEQYF.

The chain is built from TRBV7-9 and TRBJ1-2; a weak D match, TRBD1 (6 bases). Germline values: CDR1 SEHNR, CDR2 FQNEAQ (reference sequence). This CDR3 has 17 amino acids. The V gene lost 5 bases and the J gene lost 3 bases, with 22 bases spanning the gap. The CDR3 spells CASSPTGRGAQDYGYTF. The CDR3 DNA reads TGTGCCAGCAGCCCCACTGGTCGGGGGGCCCAGGACTATGGCTACACCTTC.

The chain employs TRBV6-1 and TRBJ2-1, with a possible D match to TRBD2 (7 bases). CDR3 size: 15 residues. V lost 1 base and J lost 2, with 9 bases in between. Germline V lookup: CDR1 MNHNS, CDR2 SASEGT. CDR3 loop: CASSEVGGAYNEQFF. CDR3 nucleotides: TGTGCCAGCAGTGAAGTAGGGGGGGCCTACAATGAGCAGTTCTTC.

The V and J genes are TRBV9 and TRBJ2-1, with D possibly TRBD2 on 6 matching bases. The germline CDR1 and CDR2 sequences are SGDLS and YYNGEE. V lost 3 bases to trimming and J lost 7 bases, with 20 bases between them. The CDR3 totals 16 residues. CDR3 nucleotide sequence: TGTGCCAGCAGCGCATCAGGGTCCGTGGGGAGGAATGAGCAGTTCTTC. Translating gives CASSASGSVGRNEQFF.

The CDR3 region has the DNA TGCGCCAGCATGGACAGCGGGAGTTCCGGGGAGCTGTTTTTT. Protein sequence: CASMDSGSSGELFF. The rearrangement uses TRBV5-1 and TRBJ2-2, with 8 nucleotides matching TRBD2. After removal of 6 bases from V and 6 bases from J, the junction contained 7 bases not matched to a gene. The germline V gene encodes CDR1 SGHRS and CDR2 YFSETQ. The CDR3 sequence is 14 residues long.

This clone was observed a few times. V usage is TRBV6-6 and J usage is TRBJ1-4; 11 nucleotides match TRBD1. The CDR3 loop spans 15 amino acids. With 4 bases clipped from V and 7 bases from J, the junction kept 5 bases outside the gene matches. Germline CDR1 MNHNY, CDR2 SVGAGI (reference sequence). The CDR3 DNA follows: TGTGCCAGCAGTTCTCCGGGACAGGGGGTTGAAAAACTGTTTTTT. The encoded protein is CASSSPGQGVEKLFF.

The CDR3 region is CASSPQGFPGNTIYF. CDR3 nucleotide sequence: TGTGCCAGCTCACCACAGGGGTTTCCTGGAAACACCATATATTTT. The V call is TRBV18, the J call TRBJ1-3; TRBD1 is a possible D gene (5 bases). Trimming took 1 base from V and 2 from J, leaving 9 bases between them. This CDR3 is built from 15 residues. CDR1 and CDR2 (germline): KGHSH, LQKENI.

The chain uses TRBV4-1 and TRBJ1-1, with D maybe TRBD1 (6 bases). The CDR3 runs 12 residues. Per germline, CDR1 MGHRA and CDR2 YSYEKL. V shed 4 bases and J shed 8 bases, with 11 bases lying between them. In nucleotides, the CDR3 is TGCGCCAGCAGCCTCTCCGGGACAGAAGCTTTCTTT. It codes for CASSLSGTEAFF.

The chain links TRBV12-3 or TRBV12-4 to TRBJ1-5; the D is unclear. The CDR3 extends over 12 amino acids. With 8 bases removed from V and 6 bases from J, the gap between germline ends came to 11 bases. This CDR3 is CASLKEGQPQHF. For the CDR3, the DNA is TGTGCCAGCCTCAAAGAGGGTCAGCCCCAGCATTTT.

V is TRBV7-3 and J is TRBJ1-3; D ambiguous. The CDR3 contains 17 residues. Germline V lookup: CDR1 SGHTA, CDR2 FQGTGA. Deletions cut 5 bases from V and 0 bases from J, with 17 bases between. The CDR3 nucleotides are TGTGCCAGCAGCCACCTCGTGCACGTTAGCTCTGGAAACACCATATATTTT. Protein product: CASSHLVHVSSGNTIYF.

This clone has only one observation. The CDR3 coding sequence is TGTGCCAGCAGCCCGAGAAGCGGGAGTGACCCCGGGGAGCTGTTTTTT. Translation: CASSPRSGSDPGELFF. This chain connects TRBV9 to TRBJ2-2; the match to TRBD2 covers 8 bases. Germline CDR1 is SGDLS and CDR2 is YYNGEE. V shed 4 bases and J 6 bases; nucleotides not matched to a gene: 11. The CDR3 spans 16 residues.

The chain uses TRBV18 and TRBJ2-1; weak D call: TRBD2 (5 bases). The germline gives CDR1 KGHSH, CDR2 LQKENI. Trimming pared 6 bases from V and 7 bases from J, leaving 19 bases between. The CDR3 is made up of 15 amino acids. The CDR3 DNA is TGTGCCAGCTCCGTTTCGAAGGGCTCGGGGAATGAGCAGTTCTTC. Translated, it gives CASSVSKGSGNEQFF.

The chain is built from TRBV5-1 and TRBJ2-7; perhaps TRBD1 as D (6 bases). CDR1 and CDR2 from the germline V gene are SGHRS and YFSETQ. Trimming removed 4 bases from V and 3 bases from J, with 14 bases in between. CDR3 length equals 14 residues. The CDR3 spells CASSRQGMDYEQYF. The CDR3, as DNA: TGCGCCAGCAGCAGGCAGGGGATGGACTACGAGCAGTACTTC.

The J gene is TRBJ2-7, the V gene TRBV5-4; no clear D gene. This CDR3 is built from 14 residues. Germline CDR1 reads SGHNT; CDR2 reads YYREEE (reference sequence). The ends were cut back, 0 bases at V and 2 bases at J, with 9 bases in the middle. In nucleotides, the CDR3 is TGTGCCAGCAGCTTGGAAACAAATACCTACGAGCAGTACTTC. Translating it yields CASSLETNTYEQYF.

Details on this clone: This sample also contains other DNA sequences that code for the same CDR3. The gene calls are TRBV18 and TRBJ1-1, with D unresolved. V lost 3 bases to trimming and J lost 5 bases, with 7 bases between them. Per germline, CDR1 KGHSH and CDR2 LQKENI. This CDR3 is built from 12 residues. The CDR3 DNA reads TGTGCCAGCTCACCGCTAAATACTGAAGCTTTCTTT. Translation: CASSPLNTEAFF. Complete variable domain (other parts from reference TRBV18 and TRBJ1-1): NAGVMQNPRHLVRRRGQEARLRCSPMKGHSHVYWYRQLPEEGLKFMVYLQKENIIDESGMPKERFSAEFPKEGPSILRIQQVVRGDSAAYFCASSPLNTEAFFGQGTRLTVV.

The V call is TRBV27, the J call TRBJ1-1; 10 bases align to TRBD1. V lost 5 bases to trimming and J lost 10 bases; unmatched junction nucleotides: 7. The germline CDR1 and CDR2 sequences are MNHEY and SMNVEV (reference sequence). CDR3 length: 13 amino acids. DNA for the CDR3: TGTGCCAGCAGTATTCAGGGACAGGGGCGAGCTTTCTTT. It encodes CASSIQGQGRAFF.

For the CDR3, the DNA is TGTGCCAGCAGCCAGACAGGTGAAGCTTTCTTT. This codes for CASSQTGEAFF. V is TRBV16 and J is TRBJ1-1; D might be TRBD1 (6 bases). CDR1 KGHSY and CDR2 FQNENV come from the germline V gene. Trimming stripped 3 bases from V and 7 bases from J, with 6 bases between. The CDR3 covers 11 residues.

V is TRBV28 and J is TRBJ2-3; 9 nucleotides match TRBD2. The CDR3 runs 15 residues. With 4 bases clipped from V and 1 base from J, the junction kept 3 bases outside the gene matches. From germline, CDR1 is MDHEN and CDR2 SYDVKM. CDR3 sequence: CASSSWTSGTDTQYF. CDR3 DNA: TGTGCCAGCAGTTCATGGACTAGCGGCACAGATACGCAGTATTTT. Using reference TRBV28 and TRBJ2-3 for the parts outside the CDR3, the full variable domain is DVKVTQSSRYLVKRTGEKVFLECVQDMDHENMFWYRQDPGLGLRLIYFSYDVKMKEKGDIPEGYSVSREKKERFSLILESASTNQTSMYLCASSSWTSGTDTQYFGPGTRLTVL.

Worth noting for this clone: The junction departs from germline at one end; a sequencing error may be responsible. This sequence joins TRBV7-2 and TRBJ1-1; 8 positions match TRBD1. The CDR3 consists of 12 residues. Germline V gene sequence: CDR1 SGHTA, CDR2 FQGNSA. The DNA for the CDR3 is TGTGCCAGCAGCTTAGACGGCCGGGACAGGACATTT. This codes for CASSLDGRDRTF. Full variable domain (outside the CDR3, taken from reference TRBV7-2 and TRBJ1-1): GAGVSQSPSNKVTEKGKDVELRCDPISGHTALYWYRQSLGQGLEFLIYFQGNSAPDKSGLPSDRFSAERTGGSVSTLTIQRTQQEDSAVYLCASSLDGRDRTFGQGTRLTVV.

This sequence joins TRBV5-1 and TRBJ2-3, with D perhaps TRBD2 (6 bases). V was pared by 2 bases and J by 2 bases, with 18 bases between. Germline CDR1 and CDR2: SGHRS and YFSETQ. CDR3 size: 17 residues. In DNA form, the CDR3 reads TGCGCCAGCAGCTTTGGGGGAGGAGGGGATTTCACAGATACGCAGTATTTT. Translating gives CASSFGGGGDFTDTQYF.

This chain uses TRBV19 with TRBJ1-2; D remains ambiguous. The CDR3 extends over 16 amino acids. Germline lookup yields CDR1 LNHDA and CDR2 SQIVND (reference sequence). V shed 6 bases and J shed 4 bases, with 21 bases lying between them. CDR3: CASSHRGGSFGYGYTF. The CDR3 DNA follows: TGTGCCAGTAGCCACCGGGGAGGGAGCTTCGGCTATGGCTACACCTTC.

V is TRBV5-1 and J is TRBJ2-5; D uncertain. The germline V gene encodes CDR1 SGHRS and CDR2 YFSETQ. The V and J ends lost 4 bases and 7 bases respectively, with 17 bases between them. CDR3 size: 14 residues. The CDR3 loop reads CASSPTLTPGTQYF. CDR3 in DNA: TGCGCCAGCAGCCCGACACTTACTCCAGGGACCCAGTACTTC.

This sequence joins TRBV18 and TRBJ1-5, with D maybe TRBD1 (5 bases). The germline V gene encodes CDR1 KGHSH and CDR2 LQKENI. V lost 2 bases to trimming and J lost 5 bases, with 10 bases between them. The length of the CDR3 is 14 residues. The CDR3 DNA is TGTGCCAGCTCACCAGGGGCAGGAGATCAGCCCCAGCATTTT. It is translated as CASSPGAGDQPQHF.

The V call is TRBV11-2, the J call TRBJ1-1; a weak D match, TRBD1 (6 bases). V was cut by 3 bases and J by 2 bases, with 16 bases left in between. The CDR3 sequence is 16 residues long. Looked up from germline, CDR1 is SGHAT and CDR2 is FQNNGV. The CDR3 protein is CASSFSQGQGNTEAFF. The CDR3 nucleotides read TGTGCCAGCAGCTTTTCCCAGGGGCAGGGAAACACTGAAGCTTTCTTT.

The gene calls are TRBV19 and TRBJ2-7; 9 bases match TRBD1. The ends lost 5 bases at V and 5 bases at J; junction bases unmatched: 10. The V gene's germline CDR1 is LNHDA and CDR2 SQIVND (reference sequence). The CDR3 has 15 amino acids. This CDR3 is CASSSTGTGLDEQYF. CDR3 in DNA: TGTGCCAGTAGTTCTACCGGGACAGGGTTAGACGAGCAGTACTTC.

This chain joins TRBV7-2 and TRBJ2-5; weak D call: TRBD1 (6 bases). The CDR3 sequence is 15 residues long. CDR1 SGHTA and CDR2 FQGNSA come from the germline V gene. V shed 1 base and J shed 5 bases, with 14 bases lying between them. CDR3 in amino acids: CASSLDTGLRETQYF. DNA for the CDR3: TGTGCCAGCAGCTTAGACACAGGGCTCAGGGAGACCCAGTACTTC. Full variable domain (outside the CDR3, taken from reference TRBV7-2 and TRBJ2-5): GAGVSQSPSNKVTEKGKDVELRCDPISGHTALYWYRQSLGQGLEFLIYFQGNSAPDKSGLPSDRFSAERTGGSVSTLTIQRTQQEDSAVYLCASSLDTGLRETQYFGPGTRLLVL.

CDR3 nucleotide sequence: TGCGCCAGCAGCTTGATTGGCGGGAGCGGCACCGGGGAGCTGTTTTTT. This codes for CASSLIGGSGTGELFF. This chain uses TRBV5-1 with TRBJ2-2, with TRBD2 matching 7 bases. Germline CDR1 SGHRS, CDR2 YFSETQ. The V gene end was trimmed by 1 base and the J gene end by 4 bases; junction bases not matched to a gene: 7. The CDR3 is 16 residues long.